These 2 T cell receptor beta chains were sequenced from one sample in a study of T cell changes during pregnancy in multiple sclerosis. Clones were read by immunoSEQ multiplex PCR, and TCRdb kept only the in-frame ones, dropping some. The data hold some 29,000 clones, with 75% to 95% observed a single time. Sequencing used CD8+ T cells from peripheral blood mononuclear cells, obtained before pregnancy. The source of these receptors is a female donor with multiple sclerosis, enrolled in a pregnancy study.

The rearrangement joins TRBV4-1 to TRBJ1-2, with a tentative D call TRBD1 (5 bases). Germline assignment: CDR1 MGHRA and CDR2 YSYEKL. V was clipped by 1 base and J by 4 bases, with 13 bases between them. The CDR3 runs to 15 residues. CDR3 nucleotides: TGCGCCAGCAGCCAAGCGGGGGAAGAAAGCTATGGCTACACCTTC. Its translation is CASSQAGEESYGYTF.

The rearrangement links TRBV15 to TRBJ1-4; the D gene is possibly TRBD1 (5 bases). Germline V CDR1 and CDR2: LNHNV, YYDKDF (reference sequence). The CDR3 loop spans 19 amino acids. V lost 3 bases and J 1 base, leaving 21 bases between the germline ends. The CDR3 spells CATSSRLGGNGETNEKLFF. The CDR3 coding sequence is TGTGCCACCAGCAGCCGACTGGGGGGAAACGGTGAAACTAATGAAAAACTGTTTTTT.